This T cell receptor (beta chain) was captured by sequencing in a study of blood T cell repertoires in COVID-19. Original analysis: Estimation of nucleated cell counts was performed using reference gene primer amplification. Clones were sequenced by immunoSEQ multiplex PCR, and TCRdb holds only the in-frame ones, with some missing. Clone size and the V and J calls come from that table; the DNA yielded D and trimming. The table lists roughly 380,000 clones, about 88% of them singletons. The V end was cut by 0 bases, the J end by 4 bases, with 13 bases between. The germline V gene has CDR1 SGHNT and CDR2 YYREEE (reference sequence). The CDR3 length is 15 residues. Individuals aged 18 to 89 years were recruited from around 22 US areas. Within 2 weeks of study entry, exposed participants had contacted a PCR-confirmed or clinician-diagnosed COVID-19 case.

The source material was PBMCs or T cells enriched from blood (not recorded which). The rearrangement uses TRBV5-4 and TRBJ1-2, with unresolved D. This sequence was found in a woman aged 30 to 39 who had been exposed to COVID-19. The CDR3 sequence: CASSLAGPGFYGYTF. The DNA for the CDR3 is TGTGCCAGCAGCTTGGCCGGCCCGGGATTCTATGGCTACACCTTC.